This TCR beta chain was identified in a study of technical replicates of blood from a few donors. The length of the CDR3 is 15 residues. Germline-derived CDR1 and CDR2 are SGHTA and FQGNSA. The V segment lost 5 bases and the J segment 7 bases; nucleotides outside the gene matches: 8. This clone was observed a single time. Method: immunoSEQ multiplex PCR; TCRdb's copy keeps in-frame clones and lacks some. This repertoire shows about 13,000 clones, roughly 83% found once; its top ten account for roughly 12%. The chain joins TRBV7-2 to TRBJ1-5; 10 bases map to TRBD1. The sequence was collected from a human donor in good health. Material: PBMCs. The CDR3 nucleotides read TGTGCCAGCAGCCGTCGGACAGGGGGTCGGCAGCCCCAGCATTTT. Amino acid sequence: CASSRRTGGRQPQHF.